The 21 T cell receptor beta chains given below trace back to one sample, sequenced in a study of blood T cell repertoires in COVID-19. TCRdb keeps only in-frame clones here, not all; method: immunoSEQ multiplex PCR. The sample yields approximately 430,000 clones, 75% to 90% seen once. The sample was peripheral blood. The receptors derive from a woman in her 30s with active or convalescent COVID-19.

The V and J genes are TRBV19 and TRBJ1-1; D may be TRBD1 (5 bases). Germline V lookup: CDR1 LNHDA, CDR2 SQIVND (reference sequence). This CDR3 has 13 residues. V lost 8 bases and J lost 0, with 10 bases in between. The CDR3 region is CASSGHLNTEAFF. Here the CDR3 DNA reads TGTGCCAGTTCCGGACACCTGAACACTGAAGCTTTCTTT.

The chain joins TRBV18 to TRBJ1-1, with no clear D. Germline-derived CDR1 and CDR2 are KGHSH and LQKENI. The CDR3 sequence is 15 residues long. Deletions cut 1 base from V and 4 bases from J, with 13 bases between. CDR3 amino acids: CASSPQTNTATEAFF. The CDR3 DNA is TGTGCCAGCTCACCACAGACTAATACCGCCACTGAAGCTTTCTTT.

This clone was detected a few times. The genes are TRBV19 and TRBJ1-2, with 7 bases identical to TRBD1. Germline V gene sequence: CDR1 LNHDA, CDR2 SQIVND (reference sequence). J gave up 6 bases and V 5 bases, and 18 bases lay outside the gene matches. This CDR3 is 17 amino acids long. As DNA, the CDR3 is TGTGCCAGTAGTCCCTCCCCGTACTTTGGCACAGGGGATGGCTACACCTTC. It is translated as CASSPSPYFGTGDGYTF. Combining the CDR3 with reference TRBV19 and TRBJ1-2 gives the whole variable domain DGGITQSPKYLFRKEGQNVTLSCEQNLNHDAMYWYRQDPGQGLRLIYYSQIVNDFQKGDIAEGYSVSREKKESFPLTVTSAQKNPTAFYLCASSPSPYFGTGDGYTFGSGTRLTVV.

V is TRBV2 and J is TRBJ1-2; 10 bases agree with TRBD1. With 6 bases clipped from V and 6 bases from J, the junction kept 1 base outside the gene matches. Germline-derived CDR1 and CDR2 are SNHLY and FYNNEI. The CDR3 consists of 12 residues. The CDR3 loop is CASSGQGDGYTF. CDR3 DNA sequence: TGTGCCAGCAGCGGACAGGGGGATGGCTACACCTTC.

This clone was seen a single time. The chain combines TRBV6-5 with TRBJ1-5; 7 bases match TRBD1. Germline values: CDR1 MNHEY, CDR2 SVGAGI. Trimming cost V 6 bases and J 3 bases; bases outside gene matches: 8. This CDR3 contains 15 residues. DNA of the CDR3: TGTGCCAGCAGCTTAACAGGGGTAGACAATCAGCCCCAGCATTTT. It translates to CASSLTGVDNQPQHF.

This clone is a singleton in its sample. The rearrangement joins TRBV5-1 to TRBJ2-7; 8 nucleotides agree with TRBD2. J gave up 1 base and V 8 bases, and 5 bases lay outside the gene matches. This CDR3 is built from 13 residues. Germline assignment: CDR1 SGHRS and CDR2 YFSETQ. CDR3 residues: CASREGPSYEQYF. Here the CDR3 DNA reads TGCGCCAGTCGGGAGGGCCCGTCCTACGAGCAGTACTTC.

The V and J genes are TRBV2 and TRBJ2-4; 14 nucleotides line up with TRBD2. The germline CDR1 and CDR2 sequences are SNHLY and FYNNEI. The J segment lost 0 bases and the V segment lost 2 bases, leaving 6 bases of the junction unmatched. This CDR3 has 19 residues. CDR3 in amino acids: CASSESTSGGDLAKNIQYF. For the CDR3, the DNA is TGTGCCAGCAGTGAATCGACTAGCGGGGGGGATCTAGCCAAAAACATTCAGTACTTC.

The chain carries TRBV2 and TRBJ2-7; TRBD1 matches at 8 bases. This CDR3 has 15 amino acids. V lost 4 bases to trimming and J lost 1 base; unmatched junction nucleotides: 6. Germline-derived CDR1 and CDR2 are SNHLY and FYNNEI. The CDR3 nucleotides read TGTGCCAGCAGTGGGCGGGACAGGTCTTCCTACGAGCAGTACTTC. Translating gives CASSGRDRSSYEQYF.

This clone was recorded only once. The genes are TRBV19 and TRBJ2-1, with TRBD1 matching over 12 bases. V trimming: 1 base; J trimming: 8 bases; junction bases outside the gene matches: 3. The germline gives CDR1 LNHDA, CDR2 SQIVND (reference sequence). The CDR3 covers 15 residues. The CDR3 here is CASSIGGQGAYEQFF. The CDR3 DNA sequence: TGTGCCAGTAGTATAGGGGGACAGGGGGCGTATGAGCAGTTCTTC.

The gene calls are TRBV6-1 and TRBJ1-2; D is undetermined. Germline V gene sequence: CDR1 MNHNS, CDR2 SASEGT. The CDR3 is 15 amino acids. V dropped 0 bases and J dropped 4 bases, with 12 bases sitting between them. The CDR3 coding sequence is TGTGCCAGCAGTGAAGCCCCATCGGAGCCCTATGGCTACACCTTC. Protein sequence: CASSEAPSEPYGYTF.

J is TRBJ2-1 and V is TRBV6-5, with TRBD2 matching 10 bases. The CDR3 loop spans 15 amino acids. V trimming: 6 bases; J trimming: 4 bases; junction bases outside the gene matches: 6. Germline lookup yields CDR1 MNHEY and CDR2 SVGAGI. CDR3 DNA sequence: TGTGCCAGCAGGCGAACTAGCGGGACTTACAATGAGCAGTTCTTC. Amino acid sequence: CASRRTSGTYNEQFF.

The chain links TRBV7-2 to TRBJ2-1; 14 positions agree with TRBD2. The CDR3 spans 17 residues. V lost 1 base, J lost 7 bases, and 6 bases stayed unmatched. The germline V gene encodes CDR1 SGHTA and CDR2 FQGNSA. CDR3 loop: CASSLEGLAGAINEQFF. DNA for the CDR3: TGTGCCAGCAGCTTAGAGGGACTAGCGGGGGCAATAAATGAGCAGTTCTTC.

This rearrangement joins TRBV10-3 to TRBJ2-7; 8 bases fit TRBD1. V lost 6 bases and J lost 2; bases outside the gene matches: 9. This CDR3 has 15 residues. Germline assignment: CDR1 ENHRY and CDR2 SYGVKD. CDR3 DNA sequence: TGTGCCATCAGAGAAGACCCGGGACAGGCCTACGAGCAGTACTTC. It specifies CAIREDPGQAYEQYF.

The chain joins TRBV19 to TRBJ1-2; unclear D gene. Germline loops: CDR1 LNHDA, CDR2 SQIVND (reference sequence). This CDR3 contains 11 residues. V lost 7 bases and J 5 bases, leaving 8 bases between the germline ends. CDR3 sequence: CASTSRYGYTF. CDR3 nucleotide sequence: TGTGCCAGTACGTCCCGTTATGGCTACACCTTC.

This chain joins TRBV5-4 and TRBJ2-2; D is uncertain. CDR3 length equals 15 residues. CDR1 is SGHNT, CDR2 YYREEE, per germline (reference sequence). V was cut by 4 bases and J by 3 bases, with 13 bases left in between. In DNA, the CDR3 is TGTGCCAGCAGCGGCTGGAACGAGGACACCGGGGAGCTGTTTTTT. This codes for CASSGWNEDTGELFF. Full variable domain (outside the CDR3, taken from reference TRBV5-4 and TRBJ2-2): ETGVTQSPTHLIKTRGQQVTLRCSSQSGHNTVSWYQQALGQGPQFIFQYYREEENGRGNFPPRFSGLQFPNYSSELNVNALELDDSALYLCASSGWNEDTGELFFGEGSRLTVL.

J is TRBJ1-2 and V is TRBV19, with 9 positions matching TRBD1. Trimming cost V 5 bases and J 1 base; bases outside gene matches: 11. CDR3 size: 17 residues. The germline gives CDR1 LNHDA, CDR2 SQIVND (reference sequence). The chain's CDR3 is CASSVDPGQGYNYGYTF. The CDR3 DNA reads TGTGCCAGTAGTGTCGACCCGGGACAGGGATATAACTATGGCTACACCTTC.

V and J are TRBV4-1 and TRBJ2-1, with a tentative D call TRBD1 (5 bases). Trimming shortened V by 3 bases and J by 10 bases, and 10 bases separated the two germline ends. The CDR3 is 12 residues long. Germline CDR1 MGHRA, CDR2 YSYEKL. The CDR3, as DNA: TGCGCCAGCAGCCAGTCTGGGGCAGAGCAGTTCTTC. Protein sequence: CASSQSGAEQFF.

About this clone itself: Other DNA variants within this sample encode the same CDR3. The chain is built from TRBV5-1 and TRBJ2-2, with TRBD2 as a possible D gene (5 bases). Trimming cost V 0 bases and J 5 bases, with 8 bases left between them. The CDR3 runs to 14 residues. CDR1 and CDR2 (germline): SGHRS, YFSETQ. This CDR3 is CASSLDSDTGELFF. CDR3 nucleotide sequence: TGCGCCAGCAGCTTGGATAGCGATACCGGGGAGCTGTTTTTT.

V usage is TRBV11-1 and J usage is TRBJ2-7, with TRBD1 identical over 8 bases. Losses at the gene ends were 1 base for V and 6 bases for J; bases not matched to a gene: 8. Germline lookup yields CDR1 SGHAT and CDR2 FQDESV (reference sequence). The CDR3 sequence is 15 residues long. This chain's CDR3 is CASSLVPGGGSEQYF. The CDR3 coding sequence is TGTGCCAGCAGCTTAGTCCCAGGGGGCGGATCCGAGCAGTACTTC.

The chain uses TRBV5-1 and TRBJ2-7; weak D call: TRBD2 (6 bases). CDR1 SGHRS and CDR2 YFSETQ come from the germline V gene. This CDR3 has 14 residues. V was shortened by 1 base and J by 4 bases, with 12 bases between the two germline ends. The CDR3 nucleotides read TGCGCCAGCAGCTTGTCTTCGGAGGGGTACGAGCAGTACTTC. This gives the protein CASSLSSEGYEQYF.

The chain uses TRBV19 and TRBJ2-1; 14 bases line up with TRBD2. The CDR3 has 16 residues. The germline V gene encodes CDR1 LNHDA and CDR2 SQIVND (reference sequence). V shed 5 bases and J 6 bases; nucleotides not matched to a gene: 6. The CDR3 DNA follows: TGTGCCAGTAGTCTCGGACTAGCGGGGGGCCCCAATGAGCAGTTCTTC. This encodes CASSLGLAGGPNEQFF.